This T cell receptor beta chain was obtained from a study of shared clonotypes between healthy human individuals. J gave up 9 bases and V 1 base, and 16 bases lay outside the gene matches. The CDR3 is 19 residues long. The germline V gene has CDR1 LGHNA and CDR2 YNFKEQ. Clones were sequenced by immunoSEQ multiplex PCR, and TCRdb holds only the in-frame ones, with some missing. This sample has a few million clones, with approximately 95% found just once. The TCR sequence derives from a man younger than 35 in good health. Some clones in this sample may be carry-over from other donors' samples. The sequencing input was naive CD4+ T cells from PBMCs. Subset given: CD45RA+ positively selected. This chain connects TRBV4-2 to TRBJ2-1; 12 bases align to TRBD2. The CDR3 loop reads CASSQVSLAGGGGGGEQFF. The CDR3, as DNA: TGTGCCAGCAGCCAAGTTAGCCTAGCGGGAGGGGGTGGTGGAGGTGAGCAGTTCTTC.